This T cell receptor (beta chain) was recovered during a study of blood T cell repertoires in COVID-19. Study in general: Sources were T cells, B-cell-depleted T cells, or PBMCs; the material itself was cDNA or gDNA.

Generated by immunoSEQ multiplex PCR, the TCRdb table keeps only in-frame clones and is missing some. The table lists fewer than 250,000 clones, about 87% of them singletons, with around 1% in the top ten. All enrollees were about 18 to 100 years old and from about 25 US areas. The study recruited exposed participants who had met a COVID-19 case within 2 weeks before entry. Specimen: PBMCs or T cells enriched from blood (not recorded which). The receptor was isolated from a man aged 50 to 60 who had been exposed to COVID-19.

In DNA, the CDR3 is TGTGCCACCAGTGACCAAACAGGGGTCACCGGGGAGCTGTTTTTT. Encoded protein: CATSDQTGVTGELFF. The J gene is TRBJ2-2, the V gene TRBV24-1, with 7 nucleotides matching TRBD1. J lost 4 bases, V lost 4 bases, and 5 bases had no gene match. The CDR3 runs to 15 residues. Germline V gene sequence: CDR1 KGHDR, CDR2 SFDVKD.